This passage covers 24 T cell receptor beta chains from one sample sequenced in a study of T-cell reconstitution after alpha-beta-depleted transplantation in children. Unique molecular identifiers were used in preparing the TCRbeta library. Each CDR3 protein is one row after TCRdb ran MiXCR on the PCR reads. The table shows 180,000 or so distinct CDR3 sequences, with roughly 6.5% occurring only once. The starting material was PBMCs, obtained before TCRalphabeta/CD19-depleted stem cell transplant. These receptors all come from a girl less than two years old with combined immunodeficiency, due to receive a stem cell transplant.

This rearrangement joins TRBV7-2 to TRBJ1-2, with a possible D match to TRBD1 (6 bases). The CDR3 has 15 residues. Trimming pared 1 base from V and 7 bases from J, leaving 16 bases between. CDR1 is SGHTA and CDR2 is FQGNSA in the germline V gene. CDR3 loop: CASSLGLSQGIGYTF. CDR3 nucleotide sequence: TGTGCCAGCAGCTTAGGCCTTTCTCAGGGGATTGGCTACACCTTC.

The table lists this clonotype with many counts. The chain recombines TRBV12-3 or TRBV12-4 with TRBJ2-1; TRBD2 matches at 12 bases. The CDR3 has 18 residues. V lost 3 bases to trimming and J lost 10 bases; unmatched junction nucleotides: 16. Here the CDR3 reads CASSLPWTSGIWVREQFF. The CDR3 nucleotides read TGTGCCAGCAGTTTGCCCTGGACTAGCGGGATATGGGTACGGGAGCAGTTCTTC.

This chain connects TRBV3-1 to TRBJ2-2, with 12 bases matching TRBD2. Germline V gene lookup returns CDR1 LGHDT and CDR2 YNNKEL (reference sequence). The J segment lost 7 bases and the V segment lost 4 bases, leaving 4 bases of the junction unmatched. CDR3 length equals 15 residues. CDR3 in amino acids: CASSPLAGGRGELFF. The CDR3 DNA is TGTGCCAGCAGCCCTCTAGCGGGGGGGCGCGGGGAGCTGTTTTTT.

The sample holds many counts of this clonotype. The chain joins TRBV12-3 or TRBV12-4 to TRBJ1-5, with no clear D. Trimming took off 8 bases at V and 4 bases at J, with 21 bases between the two ends. The CDR3 has 16 amino acids. This chain's CDR3 is CASGVQGGRVNQPQHF. As DNA, the CDR3 is TGTGCCAGCGGGGTCCAAGGAGGGCGGGTTAATCAGCCCCAGCATTTT.

This clonotype occurred many times. V is TRBV11-2 and J is TRBJ2-3; 11 bases line up with TRBD2. Germline trimming cut 2 bases from V and 1 base from J; bases unmatched to any gene: 17. This CDR3 contains 21 residues. In germline, CDR1 is SGHAT, CDR2 FQNNGV. The CDR3 DNA reads as TGTGCCAGCAGCTTACCCCCTCGGCCTAGCGGGAGGATACTCCGCACAGATACGCAGTATTTT. The encoded protein is CASSLPPRPSGRILRTDTQYF.

This clonotype was seen only a few times. The genes are TRBV7-9 and TRBJ2-3, with D unresolved. CDR1 is SEHNR and CDR2 is FQNEAQ in the germline V gene (reference sequence). Trimming pared 3 bases from V and 3 bases from J, leaving 13 bases between. The CDR3 loop spans 15 amino acids. The CDR3 reads CASSLKWASTDTQYF. The DNA for the CDR3 is TGTGCCAGCAGCTTGAAGTGGGCCTCGACAGATACGCAGTATTTT.

There are many counts of this clonotype. V usage is TRBV19 and J usage is TRBJ2-2, with D possibly matching TRBD1 (6 bases). V lost 6 bases and J lost 5, with 13 bases in between. Per germline, CDR1 LNHDA and CDR2 SQIVND (reference sequence). There are 14 residues in the CDR3. In DNA form, the CDR3 reads TGTGCCAGTAGACCACAGGGATCAACCGGGGAGCTGTTTTTT. Its translation: CASRPQGSTGELFF.

Ten or more counts support this clonotype. The chain couples TRBV13 to TRBJ2-1; D is possibly TRBD1 (6 bases). This CDR3 comprises 14 residues. The V gene's germline CDR1 is PRHDT and CDR2 FYEKMQ (reference sequence). Trimming shortened V by 2 bases and J by 8 bases, and 13 bases separated the two germline ends. CDR3 bases: TGTGCCAGCAGCTTAAGGGGGAGTAGGGATGAGCAGTTCTTC. It specifies CASSLRGSRDEQFF.

A remark on this clonotype: This sequence may be a read error, since a much larger clone differs from it by one base. The chain carries TRBV5-1 and TRBJ1-1, with D hard to call. There are 15 residues in the CDR3. Germline CDR1 is SGHRS and CDR2 is YFSETQ. The CDR3: CASSLGFLLNTEAYF. CDR3 bases: TGCGCCAGCAGCTTAGGATTTCTATTGAACACTGAAGCTTACTTT.

This clonotype was detected ten times or more. The gene calls are TRBV4-1 and TRBJ2-5; maybe TRBD1 (5 bases). This CDR3 contains 13 residues. The V end lost 2 bases, the J end lost 4 bases, and 8 bases lay between the germline ends. Germline V gene data show CDR1 as MGHRA and CDR2 as YSYEKL. CDR3 amino acids: CASSQWQGETQYF. Here the CDR3 DNA reads TGCGCCAGCAGCCAATGGCAGGGAGAGACCCAGTACTTC.

In this sample, this clonotype turned up many times. The CDR3 spells CASSQVGGFNEQFF. CDR3 in DNA: TGCGCCAGCAGCCAAGTAGGGGGATTCAATGAGCAGTTCTTC. The chain recombines TRBV4-3 with TRBJ2-1, with D possibly being TRBD1 (6 bases). CDR1 is LGHNA and CDR2 is YSLEER in the germline V gene. V was pared by 1 base and J by 6 bases, with 10 bases between. CDR3 size: 14 residues.

This clonotype was seen repeatedly, ten times or more. The chain uses TRBV11-1 and TRBJ2-1; the D gene is possibly TRBD1 (6 bases). The CDR3 is made up of 13 amino acids. Germline CDR1 reads SGHAT; CDR2 reads FQDESV (reference sequence). With 5 bases removed from V and 6 bases from J, the gap between germline ends came to 11 bases. The CDR3 DNA is TGTGCCAGCAGCGTCCAGGGGCGCAATGAGCAGTTCTTC. Protein product: CASSVQGRNEQFF.

Ten or more counts support this clonotype. The gene calls are TRBV28 and TRBJ1-1; TRBD1 is a possible D gene (5 bases). Trimming shortened V by 4 bases and J by 8 bases, and 8 bases separated the two germline ends. The CDR3 runs to 11 residues. Germline V gives CDR1 MDHEN, CDR2 SYDVKM. CDR3 residues: CASSSGGEAFF. The CDR3 region has the DNA TGTGCCAGCAGTTCGGGGGGAGAAGCTTTCTTT. Full variable domain (rest looked up from reference TRBV28 and TRBJ1-1): DVKVTQSSRYLVKRTGEKVFLECVQDMDHENMFWYRQDPGLGLRLIYFSYDVKMKEKGDIPEGYSVSREKKERFSLILESASTNQTSMYLCASSSGGEAFFGQGTRLTVV.

This clonotype was detected many times. V and J are TRBV10-3 and TRBJ2-3, with 9 nucleotides matching TRBD2. Germline CDR1 ENHRY, CDR2 SYGVKD. This CDR3 spans 14 amino acids. The junction had 5 bases not matched to a gene; V was cut back by 10 bases and J by 0 bases. The CDR3 region has the DNA TGTGCCACCTCTAGCGGGGCTAGCACAGATACGCAGTATTTT. As protein: CATSSGASTDTQYF.

This clonotype was seen many times. The chain has TRBV7-6 and TRBJ2-1; 12 nucleotides match TRBD2. This CDR3 region has 18 residues. Germline CDR1 reads SGHVS; CDR2 reads FNYEAQ. With 4 bases clipped from V and 0 bases from J, the junction kept 7 bases outside the gene matches. The CDR3 region has the DNA TGTGCCAGCAGCTCCCGACTAGCGGGAGTGTCCTCCTACAATGAGCAGTTCTTC. As protein: CASSSRLAGVSSYNEQFF.

Of note for this clonotype: Mismatch with germline at one junction end may stem from a read error. The genes are TRBV6-2 or TRBV6-3 and TRBJ2-7; D not resolved. This CDR3 is 12 amino acids long. CDR1 MNHEY and CDR2 SVGEGT come from the germline V gene. CDR3 loop: CSSSYLGYEQYF. The DNA for the CDR3 is TGTTCCAGCAGTTACCTTGGGTACGAGCAGTACTTC.

The chain carries TRBV25-1 and TRBJ2-1, with TRBD2 as a possible D gene (6 bases). The CDR3 loop spans 23 amino acids. The V end was cut by 6 bases, the J end by 5 bases, with 41 bases between. CDR1 is MGHDK, CDR2 SYGVNS, per germline. This chain's CDR3 is CASSPSGSQVWAFQFSPDNEQFF. The CDR3 DNA is TGTGCCAGCAGCCCCAGCGGGTCGCAGGTATGGGCATTCCAGTTCTCCCCAGACAATGAGCAGTTCTTC.

At least ten counts were recorded for this clonotype. CDR3 loop: CASSYDQGFLEYF. The DNA of the CDR3 is TGTGCCAGCAGTTATGATCAAGGATTTTTGGAGTACTTC. The chain is built from TRBV6-5 and TRBJ2-7; D is unresolved. V was pared by 3 bases and J by 11 bases, with 17 bases between. The V gene's germline CDR1 is MNHEY and CDR2 SVGAGI. The CDR3 runs 13 residues.

Ten or more counts support this clonotype. The chain joins TRBV3-1 to TRBJ2-7; 7 bases fit TRBD1. Trimming removed 6 bases from V and 2 bases from J; junction bases left unmatched: 10. The germline V gene has CDR1 LGHDT and CDR2 YNNKEL (reference sequence). The CDR3 spans 15 residues. The CDR3 DNA reads TGTGCCAGCAGGCCCGGGACAGCCGCGCCCTACGAGCAGTACTTC. It is translated as CASRPGTAAPYEQYF.

This clonotype occurred many times. The V call is TRBV4-2, the J call TRBJ2-1; TRBD2 matches 7 bases. The J segment lost 2 bases and the V segment lost 0 bases, leaving 4 bases of the junction unmatched. Germline CDR1 is LGHNA and CDR2 is YNFKEQ. The length of the CDR3 is 16 residues. The CDR3 nucleotides are TGTGCCAGCAGCCAAGATCGTGCGGGGGCCTACAATGAGCAGTTCTTC. Its translation is CASSQDRAGAYNEQFF.

This clonotype has a count of ten or more. The chain employs TRBV28 and TRBJ1-6; D is uncertain. V was clipped by 2 bases and J by 7 bases, with 15 bases between them. CDR1 MDHEN and CDR2 SYDVKM come from the germline V gene. The length of the CDR3 is 16 residues. The CDR3 DNA follows: TGTGCCAGCAGTTTACCCCACATCTTCCCGAATTCACCCCTCCACTTT. This codes for CASSLPHIFPNSPLHF.

This rearrangement joins TRBV29-1 to TRBJ1-2; D ambiguous. Trimming removed 0 bases at V and 13 bases at J, with 12 bases between. Germline loops: CDR1 SQVTM, CDR2 ANQGSEA. The CDR3 consists of 11 residues. The CDR3 spells CSVEDIAARTF. The CDR3 DNA follows: TGCAGCGTTGAAGACATCGCTGCCCGCACCTTC.

This clonotype has a count of ten or more. The chain uses TRBV6-5 and TRBJ2-2; a possible D gene is TRBD1 (5 bases). This CDR3 contains 16 residues. Germline loops: CDR1 MNHEY, CDR2 SVGAGI. V was clipped by 0 bases and J by 1 base, with 9 bases between them. The CDR3 DNA is TGTGCCAGCAGTTACTCTTGGACAAGGAACACCGGGGAGCTGTTTTTT. This sequence encodes CASSYSWTRNTGELFF.

This clonotype was counted at least ten times. V is TRBV20-1 and J is TRBJ2-4; the match to TRBD2 covers 14 bases. In germline, CDR1 is DFQATT, CDR2 SNEGSKA (reference sequence). The CDR3 spans 21 residues. V shed 4 bases, J shed 0 bases, and the junction held 17 bases outside the gene matches. CDR3 loop: CSAMRRRATSGRDGAKNIQYF. The CDR3 nucleotides are TGCAGTGCTATGCGTCGCCGGGCGACTAGCGGGAGGGACGGAGCCAAAAACATTCAGTACTTC.